The 23 T cell receptor beta chains in this list originate from one sample, sequenced in a study of radiotherapy plus CTLA-4 blockade in lung cancer. Repertoires were generated with immunoSEQ multiplex PCR, while TCRdb's copy carries only in-frame clones and drops some. The data contain under 95,000 clones, 78% of them singletons. This specimen was peripheral blood, taken from a patient treated with radiotherapy plus ipilimumab. The receptors originated from a human donor with non-small cell lung cancer whose response to radiotherapy plus ipilimumab could not be evaluated. Some clones in this sample may be carry-over from other donors' samples.

V gene TRBV30 combines with J gene TRBJ2-3; possible D gene TRBD1, 6 bases. Trimming cost V 4 bases and J 4 bases, with 18 bases left between them. CDR3 length: 15 residues. Germline CDR1 reads GTSNPN; CDR2 reads SVGIG (reference sequence). CDR3 coding DNA: TGTGCCTGGAATCTCGGCAGGGGTATGGCAGATACGCAGTATTTT. Amino acids: CAWNLGRGMADTQYF.

The V gene is TRBV6-1, the J gene TRBJ1-1; a weak D match, TRBD1 (5 bases). The V gene's germline CDR1 is MNHNS and CDR2 SASEGT. The ends were cut back, 3 bases at V and 2 bases at J, with 10 bases in the middle. The CDR3 covers 14 residues. The CDR3: CASSDRGINTEAFF. CDR3 bases: TGTGCCAGCAGTGATAGGGGAATAAACACTGAAGCTTTCTTT.

CDR3 in amino acids: CASSESGSRQPQHF. The CDR3, as DNA: TGTGCCAGCAGTGAAAGTGGGTCTAGGCAGCCCCAGCATTTT. The chain couples TRBV6-1 to TRBJ1-5; D gene uncertain. The CDR3 contains 14 residues. Trimming took off 2 bases at V and 7 bases at J, with 12 bases between the two ends. Germline V gene lookup returns CDR1 MNHNS and CDR2 SASEGT.

This clone was seen only a few times. The genes are TRBV5-6 and TRBJ1-2, with no clear D. The CDR3 is 13 residues long. CDR1 SGHDT and CDR2 YYEEEE come from the germline V gene. The V end was cut by 0 bases, the J end by 4 bases, with 7 bases between. CDR3 in amino acids: CASSLESGYGYTF. As DNA, the CDR3 is TGTGCCAGCAGCTTGGAGTCAGGCTATGGCTACACCTTC.

This clone was counted once. The chain employs TRBV5-1 and TRBJ2-3; D is possibly TRBD1 (6 bases). Germline loops: CDR1 SGHRS, CDR2 YFSETQ. Trimming stripped 0 bases from V and 0 bases from J, with 8 bases between. The CDR3 is made up of 15 amino acids. CDR3 in amino acids: CASSLGTASTDTQYF. CDR3 in DNA: TGCGCCAGCAGCTTGGGGACAGCTAGCACAGATACGCAGTATTTT.

The chain employs TRBV5-1 and TRBJ2-2, with 8 bases fitting TRBD1. The CDR3 spans 16 residues. CDR1 is SGHRS, CDR2 YFSETQ, per germline. V was pared by 4 bases and J by 0 bases, with 5 bases of the junction left unmatched. CDR3 residues: CASSLGQGSNTGELFF. The CDR3 coding sequence is TGCGCCAGCAGCCTAGGACAGGGATCGAACACCGGGGAGCTGTTTTTT.

CDR3 bases: TGTGCCAGCAGCTTGGCAGGGGGCCCGAGCAATCAGCCCCAGCATTTT. It translates to CASSLAGGPSNQPQHF. The chain uses TRBV5-6 and TRBJ1-5; 8 bases agree with TRBD1. V lost 0 bases, J lost 1 base, and 3 bases stayed unmatched. The germline V gene has CDR1 SGHDT and CDR2 YYEEEE. This CDR3 contains 16 residues.

The rearrangement links TRBV29-1 to TRBJ2-7; 10 bases match TRBD1. CDR1 is SQVTM and CDR2 is ANQGSEA in the germline V gene. The CDR3 covers 13 residues. V was clipped by 5 bases and J by 7 bases; unmatched bases: 8. The CDR3 DNA is TGCAGCGTTTTACAAGAGGGACAGGGGGAGCAGTACTTC. It yields the protein CSVLQEGQGEQYF.

The chain joins TRBV27 to TRBJ1-2; D is uncertain. The germline gives CDR1 MNHEY, CDR2 SMNVEV (reference sequence). The CDR3 extends over 13 amino acids. V gave up 2 bases and J gave up 10 bases, with 14 bases separating them. CDR3 DNA: TGTGCCAGCAGTTTAGACTATTTGGGTGACTACACCTTC. It translates to CASSLDYLGDYTF.

J is TRBJ1-2 and V is TRBV7-2; possibly TRBD1 for D (6 bases). Germline-derived CDR1 and CDR2 are SGHTA and FQGNSA. CDR3 length equals 17 residues. V was shortened by 1 base and J by 1 base, with 16 bases between the two germline ends. This CDR3 reads CASSLDQTGLGNYGYTF. The CDR3 bases are TGTGCCAGCAGCTTAGATCAAACAGGGTTGGGTAACTATGGCTACACCTTC.

This chain links TRBV5-1 with TRBJ2-5; TRBD2 matches 10 bases. Per germline, CDR1 SGHRS and CDR2 YFSETQ. The CDR3 is 16 residues long. After removal of 2 bases from V and 2 bases from J, the junction contained 6 bases not matched to a gene. In DNA form, the CDR3 reads TGCGCCAGCAGCTTTTTTAGCGGGGGGTTTCAAGAGACCCAGTACTTC. Residues: CASSFFSGGFQETQYF.

The chain combines TRBV6-4 with TRBJ1-5; tentative D call: TRBD1 (5 bases). V was cut by 4 bases and J by 6 bases, with 7 bases left in between. CDR1 MRHNA and CDR2 SNTAGT come from the germline V gene. The CDR3 runs 12 residues. Here the CDR3 reads CASSGGRQPQHF. Written as DNA, the CDR3 is TGTGCCAGCAGTGGGGGCCGTCAGCCCCAGCATTTT.

The V call is TRBV7-2, the J call TRBJ2-5; D not resolved. CDR3 length: 16 amino acids. Germline assignment: CDR1 SGHTA and CDR2 FQGNSA. With 0 bases removed from V and 0 bases from J, the gap between germline ends came to 11 bases. Written as DNA, the CDR3 is TGTGCCAGCAGCTTAGCGATAGACATCGACCAAGAGACCCAGTACTTC. This translates into CASSLAIDIDQETQYF. Full variable domain (rest looked up from reference TRBV7-2 and TRBJ2-5): GAGVSQSPSNKVTEKGKDVELRCDPISGHTALYWYRQSLGQGLEFLIYFQGNSAPDKSGLPSDRFSAERTGGSVSTLTIQRTQQEDSAVYLCASSLAIDIDQETQYFGPGTRLLVL.

This clone has just one count. This chain joins TRBV18 and TRBJ2-7, with 8 bases that match TRBD1. The germline V gene has CDR1 KGHSH and CDR2 LQKENI. V lost 3 bases and J lost 3; bases outside the gene matches: 1. There are 13 residues in the CDR3. The CDR3 bases are TGTGCCAGCTCACCGGGACAGGACTACGAGCAGTACTTC. Encoded protein: CASSPGQDYEQYF.

CDR3 loop: CASSPGTGANSPLHF. Here the CDR3 DNA reads TGTGCCAGCAGCCCTGGGACAGGGGCAAATTCACCCCTCCACTTT. The chain uses TRBV6-5 and TRBJ1-6, with TRBD1 matching 10 bases. Germline lookup yields CDR1 MNHEY and CDR2 SVGAGI. CDR3 length equals 15 residues. The junction had 6 bases not matched to a gene; V was cut back by 6 bases and J by 7 bases.

The chain has TRBV5-1 and TRBJ1-1; 8 bases map to TRBD1. J gave up 1 base and V 6 bases, and 5 bases lay outside the gene matches. This CDR3 is built from 14 residues. Germline-derived CDR1 and CDR2 are SGHRS and YFSETQ. CDR3 in DNA: TGCGCCAGCACCCTTGGGACAGGGAACACTGAAGCTTTCTTT. This codes for CASTLGTGNTEAFF.

V usage is TRBV5-6 and J usage is TRBJ2-2; 9 nucleotides agree with TRBD1. Germline V gene sequence: CDR1 SGHDT, CDR2 YYEEEE. The junction had 9 bases not matched to a gene; V was cut back by 4 bases and J by 5 bases. The CDR3 consists of 16 residues. CDR3 sequence (DNA): TGTGCCAGCAGCGTCCCACAGGGGGCGCAAACCGGGGAGCTGTTTTTT. It encodes CASSVPQGAQTGELFF.

In the case of this clone: The same CDR3 is also encoded by other DNA sequences in this sample. The rearrangement uses TRBV6-4 and TRBJ2-3, with 9 bases fitting TRBD1. V gave up 4 bases and J gave up 6 bases; unmatched junction bases: 5. The CDR3 is 14 residues long. The germline gives CDR1 MRHNA, CDR2 SNTAGT. The chain's CDR3 is CASSGQGDLDTQYF. The DNA of the CDR3 is TGTGCCAGCAGTGGACAGGGGGATCTGGATACGCAGTATTTT.

The V call is TRBV6-5, the J call TRBJ1-3; D possibly corresponds to TRBD1 (5 bases). Germline loops: CDR1 MNHEY, CDR2 SVGAGI. This CDR3 region has 14 residues. Between the trimmed V and J ends, which lost 6 bases and 0 bases, there was a span of 9 bases. The CDR3 spells CASSDGGSGNTIYF. DNA for the CDR3: TGTGCCAGCAGCGACGGGGGCTCTGGAAACACCATATATTTT.

The chain combines TRBV4-1 with TRBJ2-1, with TRBD2 identical over 11 bases. CDR1 is MGHRA, CDR2 YSYEKL, per germline. The V segment lost 0 bases and the J segment 9 bases; nucleotides outside the gene matches: 16. CDR3 length: 19 residues. DNA for the CDR3: TGCGCCAGCAGCCAAGACGGATGGGGCCTTAGCGGGGGGGCCACTGAGCAGTTCTTC. Translation: CASSQDGWGLSGGATEQFF.

Written as DNA, the CDR3 is TGTGCCAGCAGTGTGGGGCAGTTAACTAATGAAAAACTGTTTTTT. Protein sequence: CASSVGQLTNEKLFF. The chain links TRBV6-5 to TRBJ1-4, with D tentatively TRBD1 (5 bases). The germline V gene has CDR1 MNHEY and CDR2 SVGAGI. This CDR3 is built from 15 residues. V was shortened by 5 bases and J by 1 base, with 11 bases between the two germline ends.

The chain combines TRBV6-1 with TRBJ2-3, with D tentatively TRBD2 (7 bases). The CDR3 sequence is 19 residues long. The germline gives CDR1 MNHNS, CDR2 SASEGT. Between the trimmed V and J ends, which lost 2 bases and 0 bases, there was a span of 21 bases. CDR3 residues: CASSEWGGAPLTSTDTQYF. The CDR3 bases are TGTGCCAGCAGTGAATGGGGGGGGGCCCCCCTAACTAGCACAGATACGCAGTATTTT.

This rearrangement joins TRBV7-8 to TRBJ2-3, with 14 bases fitting TRBD2. Trimming removed 4 bases from V and 1 base from J; junction bases left unmatched: 1. This CDR3 contains 16 residues. The germline gives CDR1 SGHVS, CDR2 FQNEAQ. This chain's CDR3 is CASSSGLAGGTDTQYF. As DNA, the CDR3 is TGTGCCAGCAGCTCGGGACTAGCGGGGGGCACAGATACGCAGTATTTT.